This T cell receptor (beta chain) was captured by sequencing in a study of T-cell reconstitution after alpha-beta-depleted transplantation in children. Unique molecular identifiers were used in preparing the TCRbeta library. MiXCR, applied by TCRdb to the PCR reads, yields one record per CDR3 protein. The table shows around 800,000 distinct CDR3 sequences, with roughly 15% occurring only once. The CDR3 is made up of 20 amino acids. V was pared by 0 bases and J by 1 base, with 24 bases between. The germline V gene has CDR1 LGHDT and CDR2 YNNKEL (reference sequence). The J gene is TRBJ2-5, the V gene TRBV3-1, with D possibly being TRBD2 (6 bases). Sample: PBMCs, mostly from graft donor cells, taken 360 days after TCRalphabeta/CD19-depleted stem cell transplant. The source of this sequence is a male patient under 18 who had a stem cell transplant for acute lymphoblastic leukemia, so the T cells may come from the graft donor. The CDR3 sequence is CASSQDGVGSWREPQETQYF. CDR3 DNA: TGTGCCAGCAGCCAAGATGGGGTGGGGTCGTGGAGGGAGCCCCAAGAGACCCAGTACTTC.